This is a list of T cell receptor beta chains from one sample in a study of CD8 T cells in Susac syndrome. TCRdb reprocessed the immunoSEQ multiplex PCR reads with MiXCR, giving one entry per CDR3 protein. The top ten hold roughly 0.13% of the sample, which has 150,000 to 200,000 distinct CDR3 sequences, around 96% seen once. The sample comprised CD4+ T cells from PBMCs. The receptors were gathered from a human donor in good health. CDR3s include the opening cysteine and the closing phenylalanine or tryptophan. D genes are given only for firm matches. Only part of the rows carry a size: once, few, many, or a class if the clone is expanded.

J: TRBJ2-1; size: .; V: TRBV14; D: .; DNA: TGTGCCAGCAGCCAGGGGAGGGGGCTCAATGAGCAGTTCTTC; CDR3: CASSQGRGLNEQFF
J: TRBJ1-5; size: .; V: TRBV5-1; D: .; DNA: TGCGCCAGCAGCTTATCGGGGGACAGCAATCAGCCCCAGCATTTT; CDR3: CASSLSGDSNQPQHF
J: TRBJ1-4; size: .; V: TRBV6-6; D: .; DNA: TGTGCCAGTGGAGGGTGGTCAGGGAATGAAAAACTGTTTTTT; CDR3: CASGGWSGNEKLFF
J: TRBJ1-6; size: .; V: TRBV27; D: TRBD1; DNA: TGTGCCAGCAGTCGCGGGACAGGGGGCGATTCACCCCTCCACTTT; CDR3: CASSRGTGGDSPLHF
J: TRBJ2-1; size: .; V: TRBV7-2; D: .; DNA: TGTGCCAGCAGCCCAGGAGCACAGAGCTCCTACAATGAGCAGTTCTTC; CDR3: CASSPGAQSSYNEQFF
J: TRBJ2-2; size: .; V: TRBV5-1; D: TRBD2; DNA: TGCGCCAGCAGCACCACCCTAGCGGGGGGACAAACCGGGGAGCTGTTTTTT; CDR3: CASSTTLAGGQTGELFF
J: TRBJ2-5; size: .; V: TRBV20-1; D: .; DNA: TGCAGTGCTAGAGATGGGACTTCCAACCAAGAGACCCAGTACTTC; CDR3: CSARDGTSNQETQYF
J: TRBJ2-7; size: .; V: TRBV20-1; D: TRBD2; DNA: TGCAGTGCCGGTAGGACTAGCGACTCCTACGAGCAGTACTTC; CDR3: CSAGRTSDSYEQYF
J: TRBJ1-2; size: .; V: TRBV7-2; D: .; DNA: TGTGCCAGCAGCGTCGAGACAGGACCCTACACCTTC; CDR3: CASSVETGPYTF
J: TRBJ2-5; size: .; V: TRBV20-1; D: .; DNA: TGCAGTGCTATCAGGGAACAAGAGACCCAGTACTTC; CDR3: CSAIREQETQYF
J: TRBJ2-7; size: .; V: TRBV6-5; D: .; DNA: TGTGCCAGCATTTCCCCGGGGACCCCGGCCGAGCAGTACTTC; CDR3: CASISPGTPAEQYF
J: TRBJ1-1; size: .; V: TRBV18; D: .; DNA: TGTGCCAGCTCACCACGAGCGATGAACACTGAAGCTTTCTTT; CDR3: CASSPRAMNTEAFF
J: TRBJ2-3; size: once; V: TRBV24-1; D: .; DNA: TGTGCCACCAGTGATTTGCGAGATACGCAGTATTTT; CDR3: CATSDLRDTQYF
J: TRBJ2-3; size: .; V: TRBV20-1; D: .; DNA: TGCAGTGCGGAACTTAGCGGAAATACGCAGTATTTT; CDR3: CSAELSGNTQYF
J: TRBJ2-5; size: .; V: TRBV7-8; D: TRBD2; DNA: TGTGCCAGCAGCTTCCGAGCGGGGGGCGCACACGAGACCCAGTACTTC; CDR3: CASSFRAGGAHETQYF
J: TRBJ1-2; size: .; V: TRBV29-1; D: .; DNA: TGCAGCGTTGACTATGGCTACACCTTC; CDR3: CSVDYGYTF
J: TRBJ2-5; size: .; V: TRBV9; D: .; DNA: TGTGCCAGCAGCGTAGCTGGGGCGGAGACCCAGTACTTC; CDR3: CASSVAGAETQYF
J: TRBJ1-5; size: .; V: TRBV3-1; D: .; DNA: TGTGCCAGCAGCCTAAACCCAAATCAGCCCCAGCATTTT; CDR3: CASSLNPNQPQHF
J: TRBJ2-5; size: .; V: TRBV7-9; D: .; DNA: TGTGCCAGCAGCCCCATAGGAGAGACCCAGTACTTC; CDR3: CASSPIGETQYF
J: TRBJ2-5; size: .; V: TRBV29-1; D: TRBD2; DNA: TGCAGCTGTAGCGGGGGACAAGAGACCCAGTACTTC; CDR3: CSCSGGQETQYF
J: TRBJ2-2; size: .; V: TRBV30; D: .; DNA: TGTGCCTGGAGTGTACGACAGGCGAACACCGGGGAGCTGTTTTTT; CDR3: CAWSVRQANTGELFF
J: TRBJ2-5; size: .; V: TRBV7-9; D: .; DNA: TGTGCCAGCAGACAGCAAGAGACCCAGTACTTC; CDR3: CASRQQETQYF
J: TRBJ1-1; size: .; V: TRBV25-1; D: TRBD1; DNA: TGTGCCAGCGGAAGACAGGGCGCAGCTTTCTTT; CDR3: CASGRQGAAFF
J: TRBJ2-6; size: .; V: TRBV27; D: .; DNA: TGTGCCAGCAGCCTCACTGGGGCCAACGTCCTGACTTTC; CDR3: CASSLTGANVLTF
J: TRBJ2-1; size: .; V: TRBV5-1; D: TRBD2; DNA: TGCGCCAGCAGCTCCGGGACTAGAGGGATCGATGAGCAGTTCTTC; CDR3: CASSSGTRGIDEQFF
J: TRBJ2-1; size: once; V: TRBV27; D: .; DNA: TGTGCCAGCAGTCTCCAGCCCACCTCGGACAATGAGCAGTTCTTC; CDR3: CASSLQPTSDNEQFF
J: TRBJ1-4; size: .; V: TRBV2; D: .; DNA: TGTGCCAGCAGTGATGAAAAACTGTTTTTT; CDR3: CASSDEKLFF
J: TRBJ1-2; size: .; V: TRBV3-1; D: TRBD1; DNA: TGTGCCAGCAGCCAAGGTCGCGTGCAGGGGGATGGCTACACCTTC; CDR3: CASSQGRVQGDGYTF
J: TRBJ1-1; size: .; V: TRBV12-3/TRBV12-4; D: .; DNA: TGTGCCAGCAGTTTCGGGGGGGGGAACACTGAAGCTTTCTTT; CDR3: CASSFGGGNTEAFF
J: TRBJ1-1; size: .; V: TRBV4-3; D: .; DNA: TGCGCCAGCAGCCAAGATCACCAGATGAACACTGAAGCTTTCTTT; CDR3: CASSQDHQMNTEAFF
J: TRBJ2-7; size: .; V: TRBV5-1; D: .; DNA: TGCGCCAGCAGTACCTACGAATCCTACGAGCAGTACTTC; CDR3: CASSTYESYEQYF
J: TRBJ2-6; size: once; V: TRBV28; D: TRBD2; DNA: TGTGCCAGCCATAGCGGGGGGGACCTGAGAGGGGCCAACGTCCTGACTTTC; CDR3: CASHSGGDLRGANVLTF
J: TRBJ1-5; size: .; V: TRBV19; D: TRBD1; DNA: TGTGCCAGTAGTACCCGACCAGGGACAGGGCGGTATCAGCCCCAGCATTTT; CDR3: CASSTRPGTGRYQPQHF